Here is one TCR beta chain with its context. This sample is drawn from a study of CD8 T cells in ankylosing spondylitis. The CDR3 is made up of 18 amino acids. The V end was cut by 4 bases, the J end by 6 bases, with 26 bases between. Germline V gives CDR1 SGHRS, CDR2 YFSETQ. Library preparation for TCR beta used quantitative 5'-RACE with molecular barcodes. TCRdb used MiXCR to reprocess the 5' RACE reads, holding one entry per CDR3 protein. The sample includes about 240,000 distinct CDR3 sequences, 7% to 10% seen only once; the top ten take approximately 5%. The sequence came from a female donor with ankylosing spondylitis or in good health (not recorded which). The chain employs TRBV5-1 and TRBJ2-1; weak D call: TRBD2 (5 bases). Sequenced sample: blood, either unsorted or a sorted T cell fraction (not recorded which). CDR3 sequence (DNA): TGCGCCAGCAGCAAGGGCGCCCGCCGGGATCGAGCTTTCAATGAGCAGTTCTTC. It is translated as CASSKGARRDRAFNEQFF.